These T cell receptor beta chains were read from a single sample in a study of cytomegalovirus exposure and HLA in healthy donors. The table came from immunoSEQ multiplex PCR; TCRdb's copy has only in-frame clones and leaves some out. The sample has 330,000 or so clones, approximately 90% seen once. Material for sequencing was PBMCs. The receptors stem from a young woman in good health and CMV-seronegative. Each CDR3 is given with its conserved first and last residue. A D gene is named only where the DNA matches it firmly. A clone size is listed for some rows: how often the clone was seen (once, few, many), or a class if it is expanded.

clone_size	j_call	v_call	d_call	cdr3_aa	cdr3_nt
NA	TRBJ2-7	TRBV2	TRBD1	CAGGDRWYEQYF	TGTGCCGGCGGGGACAGGTGGTACGAGCAGTACTTC
NA	TRBJ2-3	TRBV9	TRBD2	CASSPLAGAEDTQYF	TGTGCCAGCAGCCCCCTAGCGGGAGCGGAAGATACGCAGTATTTT
NA	TRBJ2-2	TRBV5-1	NA	CASSFSGDTGELFF	TGCGCCAGCAGCTTTTCGGGGGACACCGGGGAGCTGTTTTTT
NA	TRBJ2-1	TRBV20-1	NA	CSAANSNEQFF	TGCAGTGCTGCAAACTCCAATGAGCAGTTCTTC
once	TRBJ2-7	TRBV18	TRBD2	CASSNTDGLAGVYEQYF	TGTGCCAGCTCAAATACGGACGGGCTAGCGGGAGTATACGAGCAGTACTTC
NA	TRBJ2-7	TRBV5-8	TRBD2	CASSPTSGRSYEQYF	TGTGCCAGCAGCCCCACTAGCGGGAGGTCCTACGAGCAGTACTTC
NA	TRBJ2-1	TRBV6-1	TRBD2	CASSEVRGDNEQFF	TGTGCCAGCAGTGAAGTCCGGGGGGACAATGAGCAGTTCTTC
NA	TRBJ2-5	TRBV4-1	NA	CASSQQSGEGETQYF	TGCGCCAGCAGCCAACAATCCGGGGAAGGGGAGACCCAGTACTTC
NA	TRBJ2-5	TRBV4-3	TRBD1	CASSQTIRRTGEGETQYF	TGCGCCAGCAGCCAGACTATAAGACGGACAGGGGAGGGAGAGACCCAGTACTTC
NA	TRBJ2-1	TRBV5-1	TRBD2	CASRSLAGGPGNEQFF	TGCGCCAGCAGATCCCTCGCGGGAGGGCCAGGAAATGAGCAGTTCTTC
NA	TRBJ1-2	TRBV9	TRBD1	CASSLRDREVGGYTF	TGTGCCAGCAGCCTTCGGGACAGGGAGGTGGGTGGCTACACCTTC
NA	TRBJ2-2	TRBV29-1	TRBD1	CSVELGQGAGELFF	TGCAGCGTTGAGTTGGGACAGGGGGCCGGGGAGCTGTTTTTT
NA	TRBJ1-2	TRBV5-4	TRBD1	CASSAAQGAYGYTF	TGTGCCAGCAGCGCGGCACAGGGGGCGTATGGCTACACCTTC
NA	TRBJ2-3	TRBV2	TRBD2	CASSEASGRPDTQYF	TGTGCCAGCAGTGAGGCTAGCGGGAGGCCAGATACGCAGTATTTT
NA	TRBJ1-5	TRBV28	TRBD1	CASSPGTGGAGQPQHF	TGTGCCAGCAGTCCTGGGACAGGGGGCGCGGGACAGCCCCAGCATTTT
NA	TRBJ1-2	TRBV7-9	NA	CASSLDRVRYGYTF	TGTGCCAGCAGCTTAGACAGGGTACGGTATGGCTACACCTTC
once	TRBJ2-2	TRBV5-6	TRBD1	CASSSNKGTVRTGELFF	TGTGCCAGCAGCTCGAACAAGGGGACAGTTAGGACCGGGGAGCTGTTTTTT
NA	TRBJ2-7	TRBV5-1	NA	CASSRDSTEQYF	TGCGCCAGCAGCCGGGACTCGACCGAGCAGTACTTC
once	TRBJ1-1	TRBV6-5	NA	CASSYSWARNTEAFF	TGTGCCAGCAGTTACTCGTGGGCCAGGAACACTGAAGCTTTCTTT
NA	TRBJ1-1	TRBV28	TRBD1	CASSADLTGGAEAFF	TGTGCCAGCAGTGCAGACCTGACAGGGGGCGCTGAAGCTTTCTTT
few	TRBJ2-7	TRBV7-2	TRBD1	CASSGYRGQSYEQYF	TGTGCCAGCAGCGGTTACAGGGGGCAGTCCTACGAGCAGTACTTC
NA	TRBJ2-7	TRBV11-2	TRBD2	CASSLAILAGAAYEQYF	TGTGCCAGCAGCTTAGCTATACTAGCGGGCGCAGCCTACGAGCAGTACTTC
NA	TRBJ1-4	TRBV5-1	TRBD1	CASRDRLGEKLFF	TGCGCCAGCAGGGACAGGCTGGGTGAAAAACTGTTTTTT
NA	TRBJ2-7	TRBV15	TRBD2	CATSPTSGSYEQYF	TGTGCCACCAGCCCGACTAGCGGATCCTACGAGCAGTACTTC
NA	TRBJ2-5	TRBV7-9	NA	CASSLQRSQETQYF	TGTGCCAGCAGCCTTCAAAGGAGCCAAGAGACCCAGTACTTC
NA	TRBJ1-2	TRBV11-2	TRBD1	CASSLAQTGDGYTF	TGTGCCAGCAGCTTAGCCCAGACAGGGGATGGCTACACCTTC
NA	TRBJ2-5	TRBV5-6	TRBD2	CASSREGAQYF	TGTGCCAGCAGTCGGGAGGGGGCCCAGTACTTC
NA	TRBJ2-1	TRBV11-2	TRBD2	CASSLGAGGNEQFF	TGTGCCAGCAGCTTAGGGGCGGGAGGGAATGAGCAGTTCTTC
once	TRBJ1-1	TRBV27	NA	CASSLTPLRTEAGNTEAFF	TGTGCCAGCAGTCTAACCCCCCTCCGGACAGAAGCCGGGAACACTGAAGCTTTCTTT
NA	TRBJ1-5	TRBV18	NA	CASSPDTNQPQHF	TGTGCCAGCTCACCAGACACAAATCAGCCCCAGCATTTT
NA	TRBJ2-1	TRBV4-1	NA	CASSQEAGRGLNEQFF	TGCGCCAGCAGCCAAGAAGCGGGAAGGGGGTTGAATGAGCAGTTCTTC
NA	TRBJ2-5	TRBV9	NA	CASSRSPQGGKETQYF	TGTGCCAGCAGCCGTTCACCCCAGGGCGGGAAAGAGACCCAGTACTTC
NA	TRBJ1-2	TRBV6-5	TRBD1	CASGTGTTWGGYTF	TGTGCCAGCGGGACAGGAACTACGTGGGGAGGCTACACCTTC